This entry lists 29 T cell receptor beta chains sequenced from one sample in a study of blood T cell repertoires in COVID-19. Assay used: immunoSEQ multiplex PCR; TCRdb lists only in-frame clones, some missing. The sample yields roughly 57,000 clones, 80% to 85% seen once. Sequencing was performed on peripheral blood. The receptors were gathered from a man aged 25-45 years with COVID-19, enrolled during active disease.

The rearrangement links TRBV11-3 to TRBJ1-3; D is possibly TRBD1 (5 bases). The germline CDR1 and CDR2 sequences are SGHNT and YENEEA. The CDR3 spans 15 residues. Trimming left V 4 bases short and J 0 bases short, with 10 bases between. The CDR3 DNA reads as TGTGCCAGCAGCTCCGGGACTTACTCTGGAAACACCATATATTTT. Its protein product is CASSSGTYSGNTIYF.

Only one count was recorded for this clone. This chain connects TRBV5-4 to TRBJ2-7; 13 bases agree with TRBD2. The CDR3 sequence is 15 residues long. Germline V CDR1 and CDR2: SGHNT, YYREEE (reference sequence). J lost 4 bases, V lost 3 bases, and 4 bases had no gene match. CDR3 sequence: CASSSLAGGLYEQYF. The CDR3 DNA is TGTGCCAGCAGCTCACTAGCGGGGGGGCTTTACGAGCAGTACTTC.

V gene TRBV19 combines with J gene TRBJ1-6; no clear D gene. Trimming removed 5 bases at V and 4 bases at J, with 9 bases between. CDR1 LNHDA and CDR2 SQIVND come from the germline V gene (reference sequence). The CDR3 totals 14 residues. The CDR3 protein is CASSEQRYNSPLHF. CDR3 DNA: TGTGCCAGTAGTGAACAGAGATATAATTCACCCCTCCACTTT.

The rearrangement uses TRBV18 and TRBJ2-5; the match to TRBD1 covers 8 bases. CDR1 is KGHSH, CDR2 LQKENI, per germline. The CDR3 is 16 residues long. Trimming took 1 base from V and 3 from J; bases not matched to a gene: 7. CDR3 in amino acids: CASSPLGQGMEETQYF. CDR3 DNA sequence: TGTGCCAGCTCACCACTCGGACAGGGCATGGAAGAGACCCAGTACTTC.

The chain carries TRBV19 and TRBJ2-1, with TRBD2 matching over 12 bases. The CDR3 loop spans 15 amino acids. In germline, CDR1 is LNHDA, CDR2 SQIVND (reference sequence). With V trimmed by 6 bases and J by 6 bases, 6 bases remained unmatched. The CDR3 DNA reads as TGTGCCAGTAGCCCCCTAGCGGGAGGGCCCAATGAGCAGTTCTTC. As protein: CASSPLAGGPNEQFF.

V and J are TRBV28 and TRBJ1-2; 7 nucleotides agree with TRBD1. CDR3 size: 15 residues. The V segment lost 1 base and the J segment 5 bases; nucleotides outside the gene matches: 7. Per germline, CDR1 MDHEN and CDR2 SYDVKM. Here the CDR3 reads CASSLFPPGQYGYTF. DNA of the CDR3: TGTGCCAGCAGTTTATTTCCCCCGGGACAGTATGGCTACACCTTC.

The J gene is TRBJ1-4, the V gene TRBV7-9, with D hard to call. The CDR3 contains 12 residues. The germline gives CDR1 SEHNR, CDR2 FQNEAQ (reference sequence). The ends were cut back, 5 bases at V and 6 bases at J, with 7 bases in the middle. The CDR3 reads CASSPEHEKLFF. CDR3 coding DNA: TGTGCCAGCAGCCCGGAGCATGAAAAACTGTTTTTT.

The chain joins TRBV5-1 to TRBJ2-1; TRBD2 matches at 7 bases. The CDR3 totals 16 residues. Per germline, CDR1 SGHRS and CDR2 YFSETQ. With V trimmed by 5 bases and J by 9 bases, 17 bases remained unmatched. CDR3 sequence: CASSSGGQSGMAEQFF. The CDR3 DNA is TGCGCCAGCAGTAGCGGTGGTCAAAGCGGGATGGCTGAGCAGTTCTTC. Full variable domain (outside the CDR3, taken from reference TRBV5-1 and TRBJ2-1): KAGVTQTPRYLIKTRGQQVTLSCSPISGHRSVSWYQQTPGQGLQFLFEYFSETQRNKGNFPGRFSGRQFSNSRSEMNVSTLELGDSALYLCASSSGGQSGMAEQFFGPGTRLTVL.

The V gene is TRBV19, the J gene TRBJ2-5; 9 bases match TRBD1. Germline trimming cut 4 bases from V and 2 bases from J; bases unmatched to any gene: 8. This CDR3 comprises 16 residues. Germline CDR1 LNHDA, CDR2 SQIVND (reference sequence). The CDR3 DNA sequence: TGTGCCAGTAGTAAACTGAACAGGGGGCAGCAAGAGACCCAGTACTTC. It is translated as CASSKLNRGQQETQYF.

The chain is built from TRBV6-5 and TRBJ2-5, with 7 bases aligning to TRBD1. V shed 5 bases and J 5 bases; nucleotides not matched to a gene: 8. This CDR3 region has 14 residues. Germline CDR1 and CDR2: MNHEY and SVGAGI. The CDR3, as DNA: TGTGCCAGCAGTCTCCGCGGCAGGGGGGAGACCCAGTACTTC. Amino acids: CASSLRGRGETQYF.

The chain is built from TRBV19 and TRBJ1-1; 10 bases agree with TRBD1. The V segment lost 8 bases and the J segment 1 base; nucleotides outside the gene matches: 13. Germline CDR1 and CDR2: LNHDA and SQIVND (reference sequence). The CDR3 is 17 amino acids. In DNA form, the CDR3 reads TGTGCCAGTCAGGGACAGGGGAGACTACAAAGGAACACTGAAGCTTTCTTT. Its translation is CASQGQGRLQRNTEAFF.

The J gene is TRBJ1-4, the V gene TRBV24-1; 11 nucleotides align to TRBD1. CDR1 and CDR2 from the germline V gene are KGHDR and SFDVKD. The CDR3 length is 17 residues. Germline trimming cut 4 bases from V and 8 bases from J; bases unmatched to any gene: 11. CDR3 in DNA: TGTGCCACCAGTGACTCGGGACAGGGGGGATTAGAAGAAAAACTGTTTTTT. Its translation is CATSDSGQGGLEEKLFF.

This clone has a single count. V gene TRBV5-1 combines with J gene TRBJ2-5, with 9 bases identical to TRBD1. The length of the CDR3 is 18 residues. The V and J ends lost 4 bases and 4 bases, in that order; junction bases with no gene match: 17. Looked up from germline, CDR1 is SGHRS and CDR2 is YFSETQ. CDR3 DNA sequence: TGCGCCAGCAGCACCCAGGGACAGGGAGGGGGATACGGAGAGACCCAGTACTTC. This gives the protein CASSTQGQGGGYGETQYF.

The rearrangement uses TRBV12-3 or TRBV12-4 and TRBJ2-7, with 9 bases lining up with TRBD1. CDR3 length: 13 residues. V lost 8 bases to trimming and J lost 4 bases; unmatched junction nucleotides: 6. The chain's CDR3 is CASGTGMAYEQYF. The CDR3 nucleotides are TGTGCCAGCGGGACAGGGATGGCGTACGAGCAGTACTTC.

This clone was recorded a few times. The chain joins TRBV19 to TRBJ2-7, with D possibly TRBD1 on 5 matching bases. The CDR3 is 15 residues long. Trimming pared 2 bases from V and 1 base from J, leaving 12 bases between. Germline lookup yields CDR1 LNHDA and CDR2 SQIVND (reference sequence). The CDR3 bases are TGTGCCAGTAGTATAAGCAGACAGCCTTCCTACGAGCAGTACTTC. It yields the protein CASSISRQPSYEQYF.

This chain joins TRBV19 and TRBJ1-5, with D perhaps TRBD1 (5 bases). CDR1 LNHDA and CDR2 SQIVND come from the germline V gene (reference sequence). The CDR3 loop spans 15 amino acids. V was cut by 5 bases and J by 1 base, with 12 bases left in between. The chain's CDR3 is CASSSGLMSNQPQHF. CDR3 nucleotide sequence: TGTGCCAGTAGTTCAGGGCTTATGAGCAATCAGCCCCAGCATTTT. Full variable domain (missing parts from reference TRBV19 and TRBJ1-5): DGGITQSPKYLFRKEGQNVTLSCEQNLNHDAMYWYRQDPGQGLRLIYYSQIVNDFQKGDIAEGYSVSREKKESFPLTVTSAQKNPTAFYLCASSSGLMSNQPQHFGDGTRLSIL.

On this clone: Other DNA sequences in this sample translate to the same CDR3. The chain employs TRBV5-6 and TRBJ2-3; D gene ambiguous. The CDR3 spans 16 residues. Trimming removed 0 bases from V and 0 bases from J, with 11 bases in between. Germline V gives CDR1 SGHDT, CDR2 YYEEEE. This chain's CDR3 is CASSLGAGTSTDTQYF. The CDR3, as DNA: TGTGCCAGCAGCTTGGGGGCCGGAACTAGCACAGATACGCAGTATTTT.

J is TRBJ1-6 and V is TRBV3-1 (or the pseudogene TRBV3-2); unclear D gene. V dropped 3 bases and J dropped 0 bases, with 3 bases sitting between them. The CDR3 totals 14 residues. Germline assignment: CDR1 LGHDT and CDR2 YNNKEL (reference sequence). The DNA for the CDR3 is TGTGCCAGCAGCCAGAGCTCCTATAATTCACCCCTCCACTTT. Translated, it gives CASSQSSYNSPLHF.

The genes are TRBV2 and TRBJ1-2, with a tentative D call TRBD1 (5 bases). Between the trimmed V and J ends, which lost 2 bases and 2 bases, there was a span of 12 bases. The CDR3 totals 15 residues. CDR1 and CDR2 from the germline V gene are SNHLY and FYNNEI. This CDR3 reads CASSEWQGSNYGYTF. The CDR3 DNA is TGTGCCAGCAGTGAATGGCAGGGAAGCAACTATGGCTACACCTTC.

The CDR3 bases are TGCGCCAGCAGCCCCCAGACAGGGGGGGTTGAAGCTTTCTTT. It encodes CASSPQTGGVEAFF. The rearrangement joins TRBV5-1 to TRBJ1-1, with 9 bases identical to TRBD1. The CDR3 is made up of 14 amino acids. The V gene end was trimmed by 4 bases and the J gene end by 7 bases; junction bases not matched to a gene: 8. Per the germline V gene, CDR1 is SGHRS and CDR2 is YFSETQ.

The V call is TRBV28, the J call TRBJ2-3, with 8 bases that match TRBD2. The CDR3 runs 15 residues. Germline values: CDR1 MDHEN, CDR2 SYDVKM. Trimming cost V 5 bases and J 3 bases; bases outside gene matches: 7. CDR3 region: CASSLPRLATDTQYF. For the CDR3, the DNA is TGTGCCAGCAGTCTTCCGAGACTAGCGACAGATACGCAGTATTTT. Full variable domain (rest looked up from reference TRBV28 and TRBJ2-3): DVKVTQSSRYLVKRTGEKVFLECVQDMDHENMFWYRQDPGLGLRLIYFSYDVKMKEKGDIPEGYSVSREKKERFSLILESASTNQTSMYLCASSLPRLATDTQYFGPGTRLTVL.

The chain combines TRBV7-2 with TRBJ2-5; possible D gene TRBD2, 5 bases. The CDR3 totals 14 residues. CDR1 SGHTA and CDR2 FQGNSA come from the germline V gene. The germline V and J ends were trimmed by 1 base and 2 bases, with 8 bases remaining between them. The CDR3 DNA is TGTGCCAGCAGCTTAGATCGGGGACAAGAGACCCAGTACTTC. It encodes CASSLDRGQETQYF.

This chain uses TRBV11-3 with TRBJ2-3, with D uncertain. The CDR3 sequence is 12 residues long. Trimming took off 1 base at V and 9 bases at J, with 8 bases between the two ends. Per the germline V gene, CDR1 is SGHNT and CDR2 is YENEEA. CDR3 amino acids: CASSLVTTTQYF. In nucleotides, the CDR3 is TGTGCCAGCAGCTTAGTTACGACAACGCAGTATTTT.

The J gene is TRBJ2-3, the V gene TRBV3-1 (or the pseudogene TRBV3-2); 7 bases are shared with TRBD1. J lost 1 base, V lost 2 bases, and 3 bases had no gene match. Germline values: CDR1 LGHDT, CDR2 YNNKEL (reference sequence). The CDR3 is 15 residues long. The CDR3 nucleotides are TGTGCCAGCAGCCAACGACAGGGAGGCACAGATACGCAGTATTTT. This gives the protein CASSQRQGGTDTQYF.

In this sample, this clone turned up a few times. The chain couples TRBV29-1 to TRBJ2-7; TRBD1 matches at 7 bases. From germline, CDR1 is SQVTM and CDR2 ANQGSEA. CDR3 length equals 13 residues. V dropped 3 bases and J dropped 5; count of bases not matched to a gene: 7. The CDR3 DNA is TGCAGCGTTGAGGCCCAACAGGGGAACGAGCAGTACTTC. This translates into CSVEAQQGNEQYF.

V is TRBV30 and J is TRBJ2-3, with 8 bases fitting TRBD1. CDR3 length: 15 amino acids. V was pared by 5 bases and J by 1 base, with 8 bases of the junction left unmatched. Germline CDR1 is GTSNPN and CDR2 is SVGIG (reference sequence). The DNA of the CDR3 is TGTGCCTGGGACGGGACAGGTCCTGGCACAGATACGCAGTATTTT. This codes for CAWDGTGPGTDTQYF.

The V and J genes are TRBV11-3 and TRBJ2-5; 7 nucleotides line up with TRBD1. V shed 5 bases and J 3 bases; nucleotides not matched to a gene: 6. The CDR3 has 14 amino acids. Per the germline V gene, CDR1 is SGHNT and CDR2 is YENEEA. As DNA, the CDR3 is TGTGCCAGCAGCGGGACAGTCCTTAAAGAGACCCAGTACTTC. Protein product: CASSGTVLKETQYF.

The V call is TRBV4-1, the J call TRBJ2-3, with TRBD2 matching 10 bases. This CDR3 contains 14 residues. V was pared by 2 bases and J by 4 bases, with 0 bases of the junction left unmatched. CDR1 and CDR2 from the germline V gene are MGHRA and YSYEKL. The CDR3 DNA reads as TGCGCCAGCAGCCAACTAGCGGGGGCAGATACGCAGTATTTT. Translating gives CASSQLAGADTQYF.

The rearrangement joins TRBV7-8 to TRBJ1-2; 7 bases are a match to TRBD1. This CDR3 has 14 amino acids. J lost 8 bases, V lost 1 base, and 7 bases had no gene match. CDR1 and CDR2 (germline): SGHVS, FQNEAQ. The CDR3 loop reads CASSLDRQGEGYTF. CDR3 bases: TGTGCCAGCAGCTTAGATCGGCAGGGGGAGGGCTACACCTTC.